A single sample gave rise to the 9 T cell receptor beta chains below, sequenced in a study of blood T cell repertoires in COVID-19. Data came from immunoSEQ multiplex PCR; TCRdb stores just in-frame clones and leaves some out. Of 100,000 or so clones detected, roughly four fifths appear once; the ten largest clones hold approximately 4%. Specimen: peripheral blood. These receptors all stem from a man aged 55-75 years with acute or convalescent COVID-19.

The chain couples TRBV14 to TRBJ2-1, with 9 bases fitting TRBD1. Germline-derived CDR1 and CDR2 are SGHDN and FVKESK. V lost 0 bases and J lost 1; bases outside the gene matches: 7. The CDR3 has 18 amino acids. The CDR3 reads CASSQDPRTGESYNEQFF. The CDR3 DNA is TGTGCCAGCAGCCAAGATCCAAGGACAGGGGAATCCTACAATGAGCAGTTCTTC.

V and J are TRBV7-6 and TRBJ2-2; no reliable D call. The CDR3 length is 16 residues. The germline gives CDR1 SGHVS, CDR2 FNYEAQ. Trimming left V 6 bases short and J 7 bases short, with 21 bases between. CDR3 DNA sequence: TGTGCCAGCAGGTCCCACCCCGACTCTCCTCGCGGGGAGCTGTTTTTT. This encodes CASRSHPDSPRGELFF.

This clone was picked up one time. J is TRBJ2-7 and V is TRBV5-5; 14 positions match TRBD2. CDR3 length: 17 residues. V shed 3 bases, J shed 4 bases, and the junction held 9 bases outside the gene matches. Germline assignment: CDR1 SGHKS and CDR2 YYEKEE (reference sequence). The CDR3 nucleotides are TGTGCCAGCAGCTCTTCCCCCGGACTAGCGGGAGGATACGAGCAGTACGTC. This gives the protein CASSSSPGLAGGYEQYV.

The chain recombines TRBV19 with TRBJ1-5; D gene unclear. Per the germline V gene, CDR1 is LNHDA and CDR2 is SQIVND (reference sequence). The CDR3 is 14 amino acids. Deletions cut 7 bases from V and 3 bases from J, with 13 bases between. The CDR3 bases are TGTGCCAGTACCTTCTCCAACTCCAATCAGCCCCAGCATTTT. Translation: CASTFSNSNQPQHF.

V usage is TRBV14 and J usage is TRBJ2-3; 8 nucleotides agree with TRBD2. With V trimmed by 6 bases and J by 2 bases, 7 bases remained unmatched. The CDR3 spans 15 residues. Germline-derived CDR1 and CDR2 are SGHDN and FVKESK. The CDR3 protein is CASRQRGGATDTQYF. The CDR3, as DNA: TGTGCCAGCAGGCAACGGGGGGGGGCCACAGATACGCAGTATTTT.

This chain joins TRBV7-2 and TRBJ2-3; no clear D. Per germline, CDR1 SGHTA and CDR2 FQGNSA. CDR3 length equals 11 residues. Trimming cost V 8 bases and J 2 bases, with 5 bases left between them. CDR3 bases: TGTGCCAGCTCCAACACAGATACGCAGTATTTT. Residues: CASSNTDTQYF.

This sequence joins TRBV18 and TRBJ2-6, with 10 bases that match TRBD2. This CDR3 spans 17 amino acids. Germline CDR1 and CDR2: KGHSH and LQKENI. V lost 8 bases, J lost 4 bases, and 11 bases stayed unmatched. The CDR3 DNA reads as TGTGCCAGCCGGACGAGCGGGAGGGCCTTCGGGGCCAACGTCCTGACTTTC. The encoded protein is CASRTSGRAFGANVLTF.

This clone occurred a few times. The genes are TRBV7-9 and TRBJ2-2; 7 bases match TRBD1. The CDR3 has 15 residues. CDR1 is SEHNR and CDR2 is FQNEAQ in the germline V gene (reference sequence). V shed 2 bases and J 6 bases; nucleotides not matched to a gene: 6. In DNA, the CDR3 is TGTGCCAGCAGCTTAAGGGACAGTAGCGCCGGGGAGCTGTTTTTT. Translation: CASSLRDSSAGELFF.

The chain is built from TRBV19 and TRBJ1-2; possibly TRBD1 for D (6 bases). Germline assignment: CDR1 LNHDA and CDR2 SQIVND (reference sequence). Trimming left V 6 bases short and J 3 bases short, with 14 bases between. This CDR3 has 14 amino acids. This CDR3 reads CASSGQGRHYGYTF. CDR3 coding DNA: TGTGCCAGTAGCGGGCAGGGGCGGCACTATGGCTACACCTTC.